The 13 T cell receptor beta chains below all came from one sample that was sequenced in a study of early stage breast cancer tumors. Using immunoSEQ multiplex PCR, the repertoire was profiled, and TCRdb retains in-frame clones only, with some absent. The table records around 71,000 clones, approximately 80% of them present only once. The specimen sequenced was blood. The receptor set was obtained from a person in their 60s with breast cancer.

The chain employs TRBV7-3 and TRBJ2-5; D is possibly TRBD1 (5 bases). Trimming shortened V by 6 bases and J by 1 base, and 12 bases separated the two germline ends. The CDR3 spans 14 residues. The germline V gene has CDR1 SGHTA and CDR2 FQGTGA. The CDR3: CASSEDSFQETQYF. CDR3 DNA sequence: TGTGCCAGCAGTGAAGACAGCTTCCAAGAGACCCAGTACTTC. The full variable domain, completed using reference TRBV7-3 and TRBJ2-5, is GAGVSQTPSNKVTEKGKYVELRCDPISGHTALYWYRQSLGQGPEFLIYFQGTGAADDSGLPNDRFFAVRPEGSVSTLKIQRTERGDSAVYLCASSEDSFQETQYFGPGTRLLVL.

This clone came up a few times. CDR3 region: CAISTGDTQYF. The CDR3 region has the DNA TGTGCCATCTCTACGGGAGATACGCAGTATTTT. This chain links TRBV10-3 with TRBJ2-3; D uncertain. Per the germline V gene, CDR1 is ENHRY and CDR2 is SYGVKD. Trimming took 8 bases from V and 5 from J, leaving 8 bases between them. CDR3 length: 11 amino acids.

This sequence joins TRBV7-6 and TRBJ2-1; unclear D gene. Germline-derived CDR1 and CDR2 are SGHVS and FNYEAQ. V was shortened by 0 bases and J by 7 bases, with 7 bases between the two germline ends. CDR3 length: 13 amino acids. The CDR3 coding sequence is TGTGCCAGCAGCTTAGCTAACCTAAATGAGCAGTTCTTC. Its translation: CASSLANLNEQFF. The variable domain in full, with the rest retrieved from reference TRBV7-6 and TRBJ2-1, is GAGVSQSPRYKVTKRGQDVALRCDPISGHVSLYWYRQALGQGPEFLTYFNYEAQQDKSGLPNDRFSAERPEGSISTLTIQRTEQRDSAMYRCASSLANLNEQFFGPGTRLTVL.

The genes are TRBV5-1 and TRBJ2-1, with D unclear. The length of the CDR3 is 19 residues. The germline V and J ends were trimmed by 4 bases and 8 bases, with 31 bases remaining between them. The germline gives CDR1 SGHRS, CDR2 YFSETQ. The DNA of the CDR3 is TGCGCCAGCAGCCCTCTTGGTTTAGCCGGAAGTCGTAGAGGAGATGAGCAGTTCTTC. Translating gives CASSPLGLAGSRRGDEQFF.

The chain has TRBV28 and TRBJ1-1; perhaps TRBD1 as D (6 bases). The CDR3 consists of 16 residues. CDR1 and CDR2 (germline): MDHEN, SYDVKM. V lost 5 bases and J 0 bases, leaving 16 bases between the germline ends. This CDR3 reads CASSGRGWYMNTEAFF. CDR3 in DNA: TGTGCCAGCAGTGGGAGGGGGTGGTACATGAACACTGAAGCTTTCTTT. Full variable domain (missing parts from reference TRBV28 and TRBJ1-1): DVKVTQSSRYLVKRTGEKVFLECVQDMDHENMFWYRQDPGLGLRLIYFSYDVKMKEKGDIPEGYSVSREKKERFSLILESASTNQTSMYLCASSGRGWYMNTEAFFGQGTRLTVV.

This rearrangement joins TRBV9 to TRBJ2-2; no definite D call. There are 16 residues in the CDR3. The ends were cut back, 4 bases at V and 6 bases at J, with 19 bases in the middle. Germline-derived CDR1 and CDR2 are SGDLS and YYNGEE. The CDR3 DNA reads TGTGCCAGCAGCTTATCTAGAGACGTTGGGGCCGGGGAGCTGTTTTTT. Protein sequence: CASSLSRDVGAGELFF.

This clone was seen a handful of times. The chain uses TRBV5-1 and TRBJ2-7; weak D call: TRBD1 (6 bases). The germline CDR1 and CDR2 sequences are SGHRS and YFSETQ. Trimming left V 0 bases short and J 2 bases short, with 9 bases between. The CDR3 extends over 14 amino acids. This CDR3 is CASSLEGDPYEQYF. CDR3 in DNA: TGCGCCAGCAGCTTGGAGGGGGACCCCTACGAGCAGTACTTC.

The chain uses TRBV27 and TRBJ2-1, with D perhaps TRBD1 (6 bases). The length of the CDR3 is 13 residues. The germline gives CDR1 MNHEY, CDR2 SMNVEV (reference sequence). V dropped 3 bases and J dropped 10 bases, with 13 bases sitting between them. The CDR3 nucleotides are TGTGCCAGCAGTTTGGCCAGGGGTTGGGAGCAGTTCTTC. Translated, it gives CASSLARGWEQFF.

The V call is TRBV6-6, the J call TRBJ2-3, with D hard to call. Germline-derived CDR1 and CDR2 are MNHNY and SVGAGI (reference sequence). The CDR3 consists of 14 residues. V lost 7 bases and J 6 bases, leaving 17 bases between the germline ends. The CDR3 reads CASTPVAVSDTQYF. The CDR3 nucleotides are TGTGCCAGCACTCCGGTAGCCGTGTCGGATACGCAGTATTTT.

This chain connects TRBV2 to TRBJ1-2, with D unresolved. Trimming removed 6 bases at V and 4 bases at J, with 9 bases between. This CDR3 is 12 amino acids long. CDR1 is SNHLY, CDR2 FYNNEI, per germline. CDR3 amino acids: CASRRTGYGYTF. CDR3 nucleotides: TGTGCCAGCAGGCGGACGGGCTATGGCTACACCTTC.

The chain combines TRBV7-6 with TRBJ2-3; 9 positions match TRBD2. CDR3 length: 15 residues. Germline V gene lookup returns CDR1 SGHVS and CDR2 FNYEAQ. J gave up 0 bases and V 6 bases, and 4 bases lay outside the gene matches. CDR3 residues: CASRQLAGSTDTQYF. The CDR3 coding sequence is TGTGCCAGCAGGCAACTAGCGGGTAGCACAGATACGCAGTATTTT.

V is TRBV7-9 and J is TRBJ1-1, with D uncertain. From germline, CDR1 is SEHNR and CDR2 FQNEAQ (reference sequence). The CDR3 runs to 13 residues. V shed 5 bases and J shed 2 bases, with 9 bases lying between them. The CDR3 sequence is CASSLGSNTEAFF. CDR3 nucleotides: TGTGCCAGCAGCCTCGGGAGCAACACTGAAGCTTTCTTT.

The rearrangement joins TRBV4-1 to TRBJ2-3; maybe TRBD1 (6 bases). CDR3 length equals 14 residues. Trimming removed 4 bases at V and 6 bases at J, with 14 bases between. Germline CDR1 MGHRA, CDR2 YSYEKL. The CDR3 DNA reads TGCGCCAGCAGCCTTCGGGACACCCCCGATACGCAGTATTTT. It specifies CASSLRDTPDTQYF.